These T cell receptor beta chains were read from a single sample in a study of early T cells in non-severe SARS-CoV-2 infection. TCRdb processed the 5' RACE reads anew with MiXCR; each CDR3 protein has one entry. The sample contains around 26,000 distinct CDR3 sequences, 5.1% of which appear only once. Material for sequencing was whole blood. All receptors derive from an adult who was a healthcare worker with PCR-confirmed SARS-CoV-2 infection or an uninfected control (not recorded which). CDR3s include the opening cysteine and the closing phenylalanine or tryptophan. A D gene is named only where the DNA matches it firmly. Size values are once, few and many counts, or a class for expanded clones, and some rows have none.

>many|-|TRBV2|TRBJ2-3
CASSEAPGVTDTQYF
TGTGCCAGCAGTGAAGCCCCAGGAGTTACAGATACGCAGTATTTT
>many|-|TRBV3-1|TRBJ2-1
CASSQLQGHEQFF
TGTGCCAGCAGCCAACTACAGGGCCATGAGCAGTTCTTC
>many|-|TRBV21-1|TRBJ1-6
CASSGGSWVYNSPLHF
TGTGCCAGCAGCGGGGGCAGCTGGGTATATAATTCACCCCTCCACTTT
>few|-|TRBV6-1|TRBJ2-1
CASSLDGSSYNEQFF
TGTGCCAGCAGCCTTGACGGGAGCTCCTACAATGAGCAGTTCTTC
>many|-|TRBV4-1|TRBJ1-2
CASSQDWVRGLSLYHGYTF
TGCGCCAGCAGCCAAGATTGGGTTCGGGGCCTCTCACTTTACCATGGCTACACCTTC
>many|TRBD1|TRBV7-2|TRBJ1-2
CASSFTGGDYGYTF
TGTGCCAGCAGCTTCACAGGGGGAGACTATGGCTACACCTTC
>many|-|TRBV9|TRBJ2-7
CASSATGVGEQYF
TGTGCCAGCAGCGCGACAGGAGTGGGCGAGCAGTACTTC
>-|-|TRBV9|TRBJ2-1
CASSVLALGSYNEQFF
TGTGCCAGCAGCGTCCTTGCGTTAGGATCATACAATGAGCAGTTCTTC
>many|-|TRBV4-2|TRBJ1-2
CASSQVTGTPNYGYTF
TGTGCCAGCAGCCAAGTCACAGGGACCCCTAACTATGGCTACACCTTC
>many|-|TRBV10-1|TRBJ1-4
CASSDSDSRDEKLFF
TGCGCCAGCAGTGATTCGGACAGCCGGGATGAAAAACTGTTTTTT
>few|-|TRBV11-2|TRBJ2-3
CASSLVQTNTDTQYF
TGTGCCAGCAGCTTAGTACAGACGAACACAGATACGCAGTATTTT